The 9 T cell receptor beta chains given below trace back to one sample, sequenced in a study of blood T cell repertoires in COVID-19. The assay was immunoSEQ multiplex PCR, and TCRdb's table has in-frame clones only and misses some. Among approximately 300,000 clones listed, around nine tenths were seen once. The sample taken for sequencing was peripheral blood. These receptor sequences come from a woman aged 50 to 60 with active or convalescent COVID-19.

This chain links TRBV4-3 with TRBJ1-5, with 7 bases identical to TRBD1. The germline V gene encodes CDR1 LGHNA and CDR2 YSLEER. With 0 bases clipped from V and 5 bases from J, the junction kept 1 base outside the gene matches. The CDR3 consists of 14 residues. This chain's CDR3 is CASSQDQGDQPQHF. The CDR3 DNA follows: TGCGCCAGCAGCCAAGACCAGGGGGATCAGCCCCAGCATTTT.

In nucleotides, the CDR3 is TGTGCCAGCAGCGGGCGGGGCCTCGAGCAGTACTTC. This gives the protein CASSGRGLEQYF. The genes are TRBV9 and TRBJ2-7, with a tentative D call TRBD2 (6 bases). The V end was cut by 3 bases, the J end by 6 bases, with 10 bases between. CDR1 SGDLS and CDR2 YYNGEE come from the germline V gene. The CDR3 is made up of 12 amino acids.

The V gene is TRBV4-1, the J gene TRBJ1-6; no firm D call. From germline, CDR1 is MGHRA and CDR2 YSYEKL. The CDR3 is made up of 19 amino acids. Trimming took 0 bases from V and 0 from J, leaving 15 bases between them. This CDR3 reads CASSQERTRGSSYNSPLHF. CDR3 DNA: TGCGCCAGCAGCCAAGAACGAACCCGCGGGAGCTCCTATAATTCACCCCTCCACTTT.

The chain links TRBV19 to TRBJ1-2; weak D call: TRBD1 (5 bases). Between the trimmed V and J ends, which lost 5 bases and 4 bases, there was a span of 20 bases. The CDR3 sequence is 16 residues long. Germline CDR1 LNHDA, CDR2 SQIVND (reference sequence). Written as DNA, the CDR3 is TGTGCCAGTAGTCCCAGTGTGGGGGGGGTTCGCTATGGCTACACCTTC. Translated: CASSPSVGGVRYGYTF. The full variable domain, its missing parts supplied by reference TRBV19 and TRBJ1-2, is DGGITQSPKYLFRKEGQNVTLSCEQNLNHDAMYWYRQDPGQGLRLIYYSQIVNDFQKGDIAEGYSVSREKKESFPLTVTSAQKNPTAFYLCASSPSVGGVRYGYTFGSGTRLTVV.

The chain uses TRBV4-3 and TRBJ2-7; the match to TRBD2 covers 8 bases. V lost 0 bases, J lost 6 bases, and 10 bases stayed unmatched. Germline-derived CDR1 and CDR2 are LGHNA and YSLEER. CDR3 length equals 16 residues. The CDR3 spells CASSQEQRGPPGEQYF. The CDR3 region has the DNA TGCGCCAGCAGCCAAGAACAGCGGGGGCCACCGGGCGAGCAGTACTTC.

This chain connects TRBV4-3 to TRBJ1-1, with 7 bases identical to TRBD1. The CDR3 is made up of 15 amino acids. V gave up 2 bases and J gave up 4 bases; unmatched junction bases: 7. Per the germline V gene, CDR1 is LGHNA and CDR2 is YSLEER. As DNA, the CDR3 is TGCGCCAGCAGCCAATACGACAGGGCGGTCACTGAAGCTTTCTTT. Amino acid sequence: CASSQYDRAVTEAFF.

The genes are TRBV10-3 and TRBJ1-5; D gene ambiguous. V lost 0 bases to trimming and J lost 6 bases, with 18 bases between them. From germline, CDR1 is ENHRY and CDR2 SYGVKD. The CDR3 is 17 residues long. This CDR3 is CAISESGGRSWGQPQHF. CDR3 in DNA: TGTGCCATCAGTGAGTCGGGCGGGAGGTCCTGGGGTCAGCCCCAGCATTTT.

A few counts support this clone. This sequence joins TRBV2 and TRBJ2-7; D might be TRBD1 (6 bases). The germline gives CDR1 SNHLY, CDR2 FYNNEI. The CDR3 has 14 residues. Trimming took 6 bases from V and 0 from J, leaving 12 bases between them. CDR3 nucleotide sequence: TGTGCCAGCAGGGGGGACACAAGCTCCTACGAGCAGTACTTC. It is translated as CASRGDTSSYEQYF.

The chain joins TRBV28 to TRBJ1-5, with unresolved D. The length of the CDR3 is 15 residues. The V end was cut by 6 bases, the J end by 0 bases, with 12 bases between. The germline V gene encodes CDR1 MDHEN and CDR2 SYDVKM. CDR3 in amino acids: CASSPLGISNQPQHF. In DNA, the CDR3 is TGTGCCAGCAGCCCCCTTGGCATTAGCAATCAGCCCCAGCATTTT.